Here is one T cell receptor beta chain with its context. Its antigen is currently unknown. TCRdb recomputed calls from the reads with MiXCR, one row per CDR3 protein. The table lists more than 500,000 distinct CDR3 sequences, 15% to 20% of them singletons, with approximately 24% in the top ten. Germline V gene data show CDR1 as SGDLS and CDR2 as YYNGEE. The length of the CDR3 is 15 residues. The germline V and J ends were trimmed by 0 bases and 6 bases, with 13 bases remaining between them. This sample stems from a study of T cell repertoires in cytomegalovirus infection. Study at large: Public TCR beta signatures indicated both CMV infection and matching HLA type.

General study results and limits: HLA-C-restricted TCR beta clonotypes specific for CMV led the ex vivo response.

The genes are TRBV9 and TRBJ2-1, with D tentatively TRBD2 (7 bases). The specimen sequenced was CD8+ T cells from PBMCs. The sequence derives from a human donor in good health (CMV status not recorded). Some clones in this sample may be carry-over from other donors' samples. As DNA, the CDR3 is TGTGCCAGCAGCGTAGGGGGGGGGGCAAGCAATGAGCAGTTCTTC. Translating gives CASSVGGGASNEQFF. The full variable domain, in which reference TRBV9 and TRBJ2-1 provide the parts outside the CDR3, is DSGVTQTPKHLITATGQRVTLRCSPRSGDLSVYWYQQSLDQGLQFLIQYYNGEERAKGNILERFSAQQFPDLHSELNLSSLELGDSALYFCASSVGGGASNEQFFGPGTRLTVL.